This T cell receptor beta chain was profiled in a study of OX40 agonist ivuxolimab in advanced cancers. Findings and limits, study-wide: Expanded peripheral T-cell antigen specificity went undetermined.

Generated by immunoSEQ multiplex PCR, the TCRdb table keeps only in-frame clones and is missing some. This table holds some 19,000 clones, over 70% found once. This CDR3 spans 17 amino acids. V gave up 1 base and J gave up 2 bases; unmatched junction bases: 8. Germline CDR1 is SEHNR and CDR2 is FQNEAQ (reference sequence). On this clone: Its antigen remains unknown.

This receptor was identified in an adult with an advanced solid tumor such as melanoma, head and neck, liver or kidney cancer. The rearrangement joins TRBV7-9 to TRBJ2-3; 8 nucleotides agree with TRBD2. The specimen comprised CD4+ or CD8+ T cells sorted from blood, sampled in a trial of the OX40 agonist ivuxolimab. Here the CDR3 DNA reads TGTGCCAGCAGCTTAGTGCAGGATAGCGGGGTCACAGATACGCAGTATTTT. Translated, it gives CASSLVQDSGVTDTQYF. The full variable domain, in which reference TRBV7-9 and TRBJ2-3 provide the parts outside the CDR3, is DTGVSQNPRHKITKRGQNVTFRCDPISEHNRLYWYRQTLGQGPEFLTYFQNEAQLEKSRLLSDRFSAERPKGSFSTLEIQRTEQGDSAMYLCASSLVQDSGVTDTQYFGPGTRLTVL.